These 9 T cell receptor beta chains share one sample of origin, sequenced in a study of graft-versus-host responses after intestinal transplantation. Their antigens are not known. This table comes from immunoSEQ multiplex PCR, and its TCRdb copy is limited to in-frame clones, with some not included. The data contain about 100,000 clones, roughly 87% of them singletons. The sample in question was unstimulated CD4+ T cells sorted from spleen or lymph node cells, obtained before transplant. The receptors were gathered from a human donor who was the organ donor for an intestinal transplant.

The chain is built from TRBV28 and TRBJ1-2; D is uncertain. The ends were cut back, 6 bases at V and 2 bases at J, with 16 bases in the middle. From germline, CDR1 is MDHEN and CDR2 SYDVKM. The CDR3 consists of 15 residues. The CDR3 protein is CASSPPPGNNYGYTF. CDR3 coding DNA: TGTGCCAGCAGCCCTCCTCCTGGGAACAACTATGGCTACACCTTC.

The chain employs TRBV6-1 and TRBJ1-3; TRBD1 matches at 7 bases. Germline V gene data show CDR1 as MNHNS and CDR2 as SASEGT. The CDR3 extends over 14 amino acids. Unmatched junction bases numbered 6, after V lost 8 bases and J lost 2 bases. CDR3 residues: CASRAGTAGNTIYF. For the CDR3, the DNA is TGTGCCAGCCGCGCCGGGACAGCTGGAAACACCATATATTTT.

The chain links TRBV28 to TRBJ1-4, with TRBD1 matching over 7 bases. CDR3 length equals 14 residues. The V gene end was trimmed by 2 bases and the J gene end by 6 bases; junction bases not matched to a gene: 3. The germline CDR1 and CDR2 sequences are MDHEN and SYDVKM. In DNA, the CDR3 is TGTGCCAGCAGTTTAGGGACAGTAGATGAAAAACTGTTTTTT. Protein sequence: CASSLGTVDEKLFF.

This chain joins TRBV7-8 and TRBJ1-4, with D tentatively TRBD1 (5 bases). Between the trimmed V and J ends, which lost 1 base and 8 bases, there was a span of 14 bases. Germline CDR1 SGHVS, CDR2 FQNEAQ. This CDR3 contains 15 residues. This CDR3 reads CASSLGGGVREKLFF. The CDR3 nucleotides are TGTGCCAGCAGCTTAGGGGGAGGGGTTCGAGAAAAACTGTTTTTT. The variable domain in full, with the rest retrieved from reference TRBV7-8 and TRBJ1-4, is GAGVSQSPRYKVAKRGQDVALRCDPISGHVSLFWYQQALGQGPEFLTYFQNEAQLDKSGLPSDRFFAERPEGSVSTLKIQRTQQEDSAVYLCASSLGGGVREKLFFGSGTQLSVL.

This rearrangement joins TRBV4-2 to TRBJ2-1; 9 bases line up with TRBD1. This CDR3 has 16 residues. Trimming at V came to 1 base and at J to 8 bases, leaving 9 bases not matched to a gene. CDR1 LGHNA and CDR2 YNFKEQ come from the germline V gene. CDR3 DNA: TGTGCCAGCAGCCAAGCCGAAGGGACAGGGAATGATGAGCAGTTCTTC. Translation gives CASSQAEGTGNDEQFF.

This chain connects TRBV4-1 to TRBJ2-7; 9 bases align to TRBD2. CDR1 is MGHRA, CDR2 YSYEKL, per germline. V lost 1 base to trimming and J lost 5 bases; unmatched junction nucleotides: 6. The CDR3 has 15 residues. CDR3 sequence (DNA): TGCGCCAGCAGCCAAGTTGGCGGGGGGGCTAACGAGCAGTACTTC. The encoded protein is CASSQVGGGANEQYF.

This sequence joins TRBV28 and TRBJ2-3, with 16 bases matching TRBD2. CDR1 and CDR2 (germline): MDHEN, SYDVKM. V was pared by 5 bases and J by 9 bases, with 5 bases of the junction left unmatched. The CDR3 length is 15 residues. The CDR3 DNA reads TGTGCCAGCAGTCCGGGACTAGCGGGGGGGTACACGCAGTATTTT. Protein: CASSPGLAGGYTQYF.

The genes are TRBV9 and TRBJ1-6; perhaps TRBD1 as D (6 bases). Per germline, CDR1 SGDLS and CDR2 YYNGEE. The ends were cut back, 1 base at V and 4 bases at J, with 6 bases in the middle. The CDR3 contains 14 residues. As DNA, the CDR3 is TGTGCCAGCAGCGTACAGGGGTATAATTCACCCCTCCACTTT. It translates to CASSVQGYNSPLHF.

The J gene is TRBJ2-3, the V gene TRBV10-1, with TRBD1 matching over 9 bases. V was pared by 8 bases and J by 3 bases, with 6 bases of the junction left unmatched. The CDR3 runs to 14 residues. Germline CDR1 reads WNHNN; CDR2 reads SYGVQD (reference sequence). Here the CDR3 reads CASSGTGRTDTQYF. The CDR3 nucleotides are TGCGCCAGCTCCGGGACAGGGAGGACAGATACGCAGTATTTT.